This TCR beta chain was profiled in a study of beta chain features in type 1 diabetes. The study reverse transcribed the entire isolated RNA, so it sequenced expressed TCRB transcripts. Sequenced by immunoSEQ multiplex PCR; TCRdb stores in-frame clones only, minus some. This table has 970,000 or so clones, roughly 16% appearing once. Germline CDR1 and CDR2: LNHDA and SQIVND (reference sequence). The V gene end was trimmed by 9 bases and the J gene end by 4 bases; junction bases not matched to a gene: 7. The CDR3 is 14 residues long. This receptor was taken from a woman aged 18-35 years in good health. Sequencing was carried out using naive CD4+ T cells from blood. The chain links TRBV19 to TRBJ2-7; 12 nucleotides line up with TRBD2. The CDR3 sequence is CASRTSGRSYEQYF. CDR3 DNA: TGTGCCAGCCGAACTAGCGGGAGGTCGTACGAGCAGTACTTC.